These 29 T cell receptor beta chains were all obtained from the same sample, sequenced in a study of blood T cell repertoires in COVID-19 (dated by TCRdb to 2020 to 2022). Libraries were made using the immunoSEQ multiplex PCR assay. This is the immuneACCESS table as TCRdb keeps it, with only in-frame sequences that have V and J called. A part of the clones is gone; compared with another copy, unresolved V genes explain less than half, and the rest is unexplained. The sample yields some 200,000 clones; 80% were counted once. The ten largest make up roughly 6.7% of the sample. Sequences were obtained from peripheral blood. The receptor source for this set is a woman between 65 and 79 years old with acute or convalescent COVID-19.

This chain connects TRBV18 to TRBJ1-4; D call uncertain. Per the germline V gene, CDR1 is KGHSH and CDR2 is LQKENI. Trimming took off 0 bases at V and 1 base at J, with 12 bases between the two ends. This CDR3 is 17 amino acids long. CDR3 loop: CASSPPEGLVTNEKLFF. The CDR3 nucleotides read TGTGCCAGCTCACCACCGGAGGGTTTGGTAACTAATGAAAAACTGTTTTTT.

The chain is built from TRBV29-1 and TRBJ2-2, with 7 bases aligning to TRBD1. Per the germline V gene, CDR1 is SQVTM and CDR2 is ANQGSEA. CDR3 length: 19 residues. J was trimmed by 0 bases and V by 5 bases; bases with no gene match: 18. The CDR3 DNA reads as TGCAGCGTTCCCCCTCGCGACAGGGAACATAAAACGAACACCGGGGAGCTGTTTTTT. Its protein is CSVPPRDREHKTNTGELFF.

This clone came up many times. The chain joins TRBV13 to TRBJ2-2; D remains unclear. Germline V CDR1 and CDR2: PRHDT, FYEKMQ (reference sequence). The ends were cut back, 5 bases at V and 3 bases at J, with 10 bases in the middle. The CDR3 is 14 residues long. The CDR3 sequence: CASSLRRDTGELFF. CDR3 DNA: TGTGCCAGCAGCCTCCGTCGCGACACCGGGGAGCTGTTTTTT. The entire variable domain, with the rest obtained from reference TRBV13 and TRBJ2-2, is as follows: AAGVIQSPRHLIKEKRETATLKCYPIPRHDTVYWYQQGPGQDPQFLISFYEKMQSDKGSIPDRFSAQQFSDYHSELNMSSLELGDSALYFCASSLRRDTGELFFGEGSRLTVL.

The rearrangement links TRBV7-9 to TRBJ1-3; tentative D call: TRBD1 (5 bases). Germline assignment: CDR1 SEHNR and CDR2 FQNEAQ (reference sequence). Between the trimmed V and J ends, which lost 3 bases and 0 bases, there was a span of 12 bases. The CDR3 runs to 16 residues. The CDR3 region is CASSFWGKSSGNTIYF. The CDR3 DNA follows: TGTGCCAGCAGCTTTTGGGGCAAATCCTCTGGAAACACCATATATTTT.

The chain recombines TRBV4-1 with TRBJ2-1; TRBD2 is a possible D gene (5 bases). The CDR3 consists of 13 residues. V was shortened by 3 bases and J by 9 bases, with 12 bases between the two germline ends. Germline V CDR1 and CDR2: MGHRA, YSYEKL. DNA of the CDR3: TGCGCCAGCAGCCATGAGGGCCTCGGTGAGCAGTTCTTC. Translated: CASSHEGLGEQFF.

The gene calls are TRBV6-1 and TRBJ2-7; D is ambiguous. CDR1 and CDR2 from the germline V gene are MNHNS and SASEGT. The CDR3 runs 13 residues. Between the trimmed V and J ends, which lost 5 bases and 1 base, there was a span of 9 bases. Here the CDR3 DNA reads TGTGCCAGCAGTAAGCTCTCGTCCTACGAGCAGTACTTC. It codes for CASSKLSSYEQYF.

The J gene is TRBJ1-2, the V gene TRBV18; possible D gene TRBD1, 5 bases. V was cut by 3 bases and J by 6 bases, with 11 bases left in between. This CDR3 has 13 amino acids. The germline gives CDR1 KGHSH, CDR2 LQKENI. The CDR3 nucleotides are TGTGCCAGCTCACCCTCTCGGGGGGATGGCTACACCTTC. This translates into CASSPSRGDGYTF.

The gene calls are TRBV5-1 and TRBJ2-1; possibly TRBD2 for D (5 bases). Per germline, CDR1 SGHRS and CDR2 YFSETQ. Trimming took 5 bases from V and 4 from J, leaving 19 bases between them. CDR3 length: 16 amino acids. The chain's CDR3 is CASSSRGGEGYNEQFF. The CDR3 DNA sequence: TGCGCCAGCAGTTCTCGAGGAGGCGAGGGTTACAATGAGCAGTTCTTC.

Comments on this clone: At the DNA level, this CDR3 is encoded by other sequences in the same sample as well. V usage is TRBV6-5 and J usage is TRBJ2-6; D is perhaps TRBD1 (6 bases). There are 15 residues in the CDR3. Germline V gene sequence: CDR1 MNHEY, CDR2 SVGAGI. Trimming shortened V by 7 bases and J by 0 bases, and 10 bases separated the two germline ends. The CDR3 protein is CASTGGPSGANVLTF. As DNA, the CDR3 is TGTGCCAGCACTGGGGGCCCCTCTGGGGCCAACGTCCTGACTTTC.

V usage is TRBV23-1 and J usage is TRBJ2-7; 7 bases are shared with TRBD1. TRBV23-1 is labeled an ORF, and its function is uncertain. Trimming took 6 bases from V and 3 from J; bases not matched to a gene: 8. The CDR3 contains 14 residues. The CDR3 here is CASSHKRQGYEQYF. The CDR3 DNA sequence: TGCGCCAGCAGCCATAAAAGACAGGGCTACGAGCAGTACTTC.

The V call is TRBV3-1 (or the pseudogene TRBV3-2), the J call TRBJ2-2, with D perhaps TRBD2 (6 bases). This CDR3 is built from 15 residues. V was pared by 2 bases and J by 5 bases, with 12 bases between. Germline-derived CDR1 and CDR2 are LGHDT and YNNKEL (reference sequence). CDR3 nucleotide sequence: TGTGCCAGCAGCCAAACCCCAGGAGGGACCGGGGAGCTGTTTTTT. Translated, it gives CASSQTPGGTGELFF.

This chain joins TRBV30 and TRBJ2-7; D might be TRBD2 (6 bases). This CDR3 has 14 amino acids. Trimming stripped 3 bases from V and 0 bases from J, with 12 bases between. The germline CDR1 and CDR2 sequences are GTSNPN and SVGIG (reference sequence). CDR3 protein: CAWSRGGSSYEQYV. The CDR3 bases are TGTGCCTGGAGCCGGGGAGGCTCCTCCTACGAGCAGTACGTC.

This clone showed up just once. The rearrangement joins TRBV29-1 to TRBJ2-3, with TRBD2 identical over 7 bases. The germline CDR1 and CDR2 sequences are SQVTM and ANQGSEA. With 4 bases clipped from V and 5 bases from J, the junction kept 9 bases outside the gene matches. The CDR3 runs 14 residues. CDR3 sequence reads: CSVVLRGVLDTQYF. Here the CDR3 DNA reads TGCAGCGTTGTATTACGGGGGGTCTTAGATACGCAGTATTTT.

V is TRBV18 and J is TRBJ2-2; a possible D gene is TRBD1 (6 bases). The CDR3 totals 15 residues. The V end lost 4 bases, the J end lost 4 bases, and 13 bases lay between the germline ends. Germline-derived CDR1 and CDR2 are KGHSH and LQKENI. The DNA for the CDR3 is TGTGCCAGCTCACAGGCACAGGGTGGCACCGGGGAGCTGTTTTTT. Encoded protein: CASSQAQGGTGELFF.

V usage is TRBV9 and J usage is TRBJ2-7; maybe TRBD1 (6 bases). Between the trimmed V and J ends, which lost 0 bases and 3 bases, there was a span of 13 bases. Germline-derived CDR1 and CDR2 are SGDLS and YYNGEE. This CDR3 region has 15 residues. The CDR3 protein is CASSVGQTGVYEQYF. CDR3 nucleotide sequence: TGTGCCAGCAGCGTAGGTCAGACAGGAGTCTACGAGCAGTACTTC.

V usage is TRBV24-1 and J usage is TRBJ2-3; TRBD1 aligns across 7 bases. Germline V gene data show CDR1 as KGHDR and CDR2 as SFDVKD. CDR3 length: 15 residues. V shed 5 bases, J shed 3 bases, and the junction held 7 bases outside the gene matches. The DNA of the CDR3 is TGTGCCACCAGTGGTCAGACAGGGTGGACAGATACGCAGTATTTT. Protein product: CATSGQTGWTDTQYF.

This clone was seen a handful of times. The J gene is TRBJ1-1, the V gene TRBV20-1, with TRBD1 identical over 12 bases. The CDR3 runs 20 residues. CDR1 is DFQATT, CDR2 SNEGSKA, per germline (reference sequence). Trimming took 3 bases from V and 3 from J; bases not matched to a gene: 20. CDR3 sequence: CSASGMGQGANNFLDTEAFF. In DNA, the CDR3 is TGCAGTGCTAGTGGGATGGGACAGGGGGCGAATAACTTCCTAGACACTGAAGCTTTCTTT.

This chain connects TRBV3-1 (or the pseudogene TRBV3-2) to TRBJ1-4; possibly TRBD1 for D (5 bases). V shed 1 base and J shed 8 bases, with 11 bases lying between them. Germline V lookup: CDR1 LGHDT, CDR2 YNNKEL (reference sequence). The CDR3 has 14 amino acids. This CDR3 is CASSQGQSREKLFF. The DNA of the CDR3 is TGTGCCAGCAGCCAAGGACAGAGTAGGGAAAAACTGTTTTTT.

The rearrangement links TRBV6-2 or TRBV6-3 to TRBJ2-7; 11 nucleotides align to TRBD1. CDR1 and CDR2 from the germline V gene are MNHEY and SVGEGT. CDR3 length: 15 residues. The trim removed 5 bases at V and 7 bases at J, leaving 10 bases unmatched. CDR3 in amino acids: CASSPGTGGIGEQYF. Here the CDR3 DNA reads TGTGCCAGCAGTCCCGGGACAGGGGGGATTGGGGAGCAGTACTTC.

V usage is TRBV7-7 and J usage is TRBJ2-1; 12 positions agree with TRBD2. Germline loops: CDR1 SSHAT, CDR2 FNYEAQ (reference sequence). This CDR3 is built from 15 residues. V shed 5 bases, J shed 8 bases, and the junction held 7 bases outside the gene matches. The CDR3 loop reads CASSPQTSGGDEQFF. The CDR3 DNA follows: TGTGCCAGCAGCCCGCAGACTAGCGGGGGTGATGAGCAGTTCTTC.

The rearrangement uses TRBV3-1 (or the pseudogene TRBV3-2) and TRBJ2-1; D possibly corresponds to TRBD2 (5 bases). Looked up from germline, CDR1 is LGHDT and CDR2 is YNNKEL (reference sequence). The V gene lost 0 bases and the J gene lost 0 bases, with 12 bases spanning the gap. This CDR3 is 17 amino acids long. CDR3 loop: CASSQDSRVSSYNEQFF. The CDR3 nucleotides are TGTGCCAGCAGCCAAGACTCGCGGGTTAGCTCCTACAATGAGCAGTTCTTC.

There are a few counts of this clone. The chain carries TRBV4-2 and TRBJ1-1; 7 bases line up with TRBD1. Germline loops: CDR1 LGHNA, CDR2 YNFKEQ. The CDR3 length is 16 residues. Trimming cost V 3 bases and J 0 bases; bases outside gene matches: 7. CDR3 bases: TGTGCCAGCAGCCAGAAGTACAGGGGAGTGAACACTGAAGCTTTCTTT. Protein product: CASSQKYRGVNTEAFF.

The CDR3 nucleotides are TGTGCCAGCAGTTATGTGGAGGGGGCGCTTTCTAGCGAGCAGTACTTC. As protein: CASSYVEGALSSEQYF. V and J are TRBV6-2 or TRBV6-3 and TRBJ2-7; a weak D match, TRBD1 (7 bases). The germline CDR1 and CDR2 sequences are MNHEY and SVGEGT. With 3 bases removed from V and 6 bases from J, the gap between germline ends came to 21 bases. The CDR3 totals 16 residues.

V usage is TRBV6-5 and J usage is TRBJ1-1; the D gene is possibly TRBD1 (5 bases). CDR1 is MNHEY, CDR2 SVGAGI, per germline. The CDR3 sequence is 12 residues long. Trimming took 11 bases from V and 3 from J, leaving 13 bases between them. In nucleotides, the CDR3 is TGTGCCCAGCCTGGAGGGGACACTGAAGCTTTCTTT. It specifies CAQPGGDTEAFF.

This CDR3 is CAIRGSSRGGSSYNSPLHF. In nucleotides, the CDR3 is TGTGCCATCAGGGGATCATCGCGCGGAGGAAGCTCCTATAATTCACCCCTCCACTTT. The chain carries TRBV10-3 and TRBJ1-6; no clear D. The CDR3 contains 19 residues. The germline V gene encodes CDR1 ENHRY and CDR2 SYGVKD. Trimming cost V 6 bases and J 0 bases, with 21 bases left between them.

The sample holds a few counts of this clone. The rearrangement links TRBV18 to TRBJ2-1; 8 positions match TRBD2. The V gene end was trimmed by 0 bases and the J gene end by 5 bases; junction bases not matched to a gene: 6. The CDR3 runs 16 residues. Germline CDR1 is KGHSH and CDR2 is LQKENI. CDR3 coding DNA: TGTGCCAGCTCACCACCGGGACTAGGTGCCGACAATGAGCAGTTCTTC. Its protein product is CASSPPGLGADNEQFF.

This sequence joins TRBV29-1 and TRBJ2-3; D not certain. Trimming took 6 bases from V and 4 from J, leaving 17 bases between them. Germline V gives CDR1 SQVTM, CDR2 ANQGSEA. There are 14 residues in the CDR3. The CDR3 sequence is CSVARSRFADTQYF. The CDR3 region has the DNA TGCAGCGTGGCCCGAAGCAGGTTTGCAGATACGCAGTATTTT.

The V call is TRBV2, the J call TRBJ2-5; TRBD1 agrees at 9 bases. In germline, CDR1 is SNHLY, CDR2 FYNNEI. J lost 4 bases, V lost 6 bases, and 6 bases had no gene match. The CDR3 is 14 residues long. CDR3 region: CASRPDRGGETQYF. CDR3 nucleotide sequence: TGTGCCAGCAGGCCGGACAGGGGTGGAGAGACCCAGTACTTC.

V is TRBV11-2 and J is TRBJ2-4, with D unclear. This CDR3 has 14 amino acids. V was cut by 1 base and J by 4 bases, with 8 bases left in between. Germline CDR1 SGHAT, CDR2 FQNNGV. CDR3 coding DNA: TGTGCCAGCAGCTTAGCAGCGACTAAAAACATTCAGTACTTC. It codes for CASSLAATKNIQYF.